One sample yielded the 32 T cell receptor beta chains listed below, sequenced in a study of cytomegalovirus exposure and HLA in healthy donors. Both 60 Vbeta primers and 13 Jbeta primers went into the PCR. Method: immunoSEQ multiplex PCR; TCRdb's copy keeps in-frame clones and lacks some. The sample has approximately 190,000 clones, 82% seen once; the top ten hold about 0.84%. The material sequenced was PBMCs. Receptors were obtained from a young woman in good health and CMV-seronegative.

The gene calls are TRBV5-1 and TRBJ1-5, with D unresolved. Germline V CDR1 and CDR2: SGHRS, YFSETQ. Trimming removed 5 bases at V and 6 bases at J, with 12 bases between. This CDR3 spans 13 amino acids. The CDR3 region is CASSVGLGQPQHF. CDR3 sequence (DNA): TGCGCCAGCAGTGTTGGGCTGGGTCAGCCCCAGCATTTT.

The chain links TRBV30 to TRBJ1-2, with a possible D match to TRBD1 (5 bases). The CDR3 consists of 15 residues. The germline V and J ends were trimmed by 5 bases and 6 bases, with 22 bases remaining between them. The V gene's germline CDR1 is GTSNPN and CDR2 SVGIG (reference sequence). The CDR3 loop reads CAWLQAFGPYDGYTF. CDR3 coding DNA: TGTGCCTGGCTACAGGCGTTTGGACCCTACGATGGCTACACCTTC.

For the CDR3, the DNA is TGTGCTAGTGGTTCCCCAGGGGGCTACGAGCAGTACTTC. It codes for CASGSPGGYEQYF. The rearrangement joins TRBV12-5 to TRBJ2-7; 7 bases line up with TRBD1. CDR1 and CDR2 from the germline V gene are LGHNT and FRNRAP. The J segment lost 3 bases and the V segment lost 4 bases, leaving 3 bases of the junction unmatched. The CDR3 totals 13 residues. Combining the CDR3 with reference TRBV12-5 and TRBJ2-7 gives the whole variable domain DARVTQTPRHKVTEMGQEVTMRCQPILGHNTVFWYRQTMMQGLELLAYFRNRAPLDDSGMPKDRFSAEMPDATLATLKIQPSEPRDSAVYFCASGSPGGYEQYFGPGTRLTVT.

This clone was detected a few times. The CDR3 region is CASTQGYEQYF. CDR3 DNA: TGTGCCAGTACACAGGGTTACGAGCAGTACTTC. The chain uses TRBV6-1 and TRBJ2-7; maybe TRBD1 (6 bases). The germline V gene encodes CDR1 MNHNS and CDR2 SASEGT. The CDR3 extends over 11 amino acids. The V and J ends lost 9 bases and 4 bases respectively, with 10 bases between them.

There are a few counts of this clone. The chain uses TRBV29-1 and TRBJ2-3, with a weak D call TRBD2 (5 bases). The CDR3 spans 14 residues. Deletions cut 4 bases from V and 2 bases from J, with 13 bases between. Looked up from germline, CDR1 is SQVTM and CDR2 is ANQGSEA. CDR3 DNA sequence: TGCAGCGTTGGTAGCGCAGAAGCCACAGATACGCAGTATTTT. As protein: CSVGSAEATDTQYF.

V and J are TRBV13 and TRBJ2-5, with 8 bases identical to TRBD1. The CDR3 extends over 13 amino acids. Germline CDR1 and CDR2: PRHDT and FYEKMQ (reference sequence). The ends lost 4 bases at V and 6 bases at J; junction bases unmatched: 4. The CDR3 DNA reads TGTGCCAGCAGCTCGGACAGGGTAAAGACCCAGTACTTC. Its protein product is CASSSDRVKTQYF.

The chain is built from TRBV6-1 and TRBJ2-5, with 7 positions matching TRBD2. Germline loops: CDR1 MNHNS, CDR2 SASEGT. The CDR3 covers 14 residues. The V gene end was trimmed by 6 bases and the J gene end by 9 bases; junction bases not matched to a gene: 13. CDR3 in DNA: TGTGCCAGCAGGCGGTGGTCACCGGCGGGGGCCCAGTACTTC. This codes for CASRRWSPAGAQYF.

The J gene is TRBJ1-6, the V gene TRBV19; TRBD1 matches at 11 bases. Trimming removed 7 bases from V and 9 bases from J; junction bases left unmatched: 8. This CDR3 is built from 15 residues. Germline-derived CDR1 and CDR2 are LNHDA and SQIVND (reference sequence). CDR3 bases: TGTGCCAGTACCACGACCGGGACAGGGGGTTCACCCCTCCACTTT. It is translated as CASTTTGTGGSPLHF.

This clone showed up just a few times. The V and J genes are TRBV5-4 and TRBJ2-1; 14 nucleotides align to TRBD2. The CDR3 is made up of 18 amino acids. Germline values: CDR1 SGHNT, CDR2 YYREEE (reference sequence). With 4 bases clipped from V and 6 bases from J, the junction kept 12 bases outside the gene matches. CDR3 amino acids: CASSPAGTSGGLINEQFF. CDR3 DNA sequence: TGTGCCAGCAGCCCGGCCGGGACTAGCGGGGGCCTAATCAATGAGCAGTTCTTC. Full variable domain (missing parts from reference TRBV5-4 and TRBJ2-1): ETGVTQSPTHLIKTRGQQVTLRCSSQSGHNTVSWYQQALGQGPQFIFQYYREEENGRGNFPPRFSGLQFPNYSSELNVNALELDDSALYLCASSPAGTSGGLINEQFFGPGTRLTVL.

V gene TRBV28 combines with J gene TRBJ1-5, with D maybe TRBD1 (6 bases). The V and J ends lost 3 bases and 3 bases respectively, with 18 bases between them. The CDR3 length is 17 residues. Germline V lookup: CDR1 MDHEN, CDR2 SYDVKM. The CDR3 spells CASSFEGVPRANQPQHF. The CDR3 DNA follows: TGTGCCAGCAGTTTTGAGGGGGTTCCTAGGGCCAATCAGCCCCAGCATTTT.

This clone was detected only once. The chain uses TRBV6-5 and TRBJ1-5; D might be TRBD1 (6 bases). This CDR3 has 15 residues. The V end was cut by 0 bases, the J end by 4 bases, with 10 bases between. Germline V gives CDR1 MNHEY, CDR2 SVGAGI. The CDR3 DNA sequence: TGTGCCAGCAGTTACTCGAGAGGGGGAAATCAGCCCCAGCATTTT. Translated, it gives CASSYSRGGNQPQHF.

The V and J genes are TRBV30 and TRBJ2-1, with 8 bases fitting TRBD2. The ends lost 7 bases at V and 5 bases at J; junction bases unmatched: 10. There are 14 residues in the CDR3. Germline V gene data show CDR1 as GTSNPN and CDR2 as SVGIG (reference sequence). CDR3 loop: CAFSTTSENNEQFF. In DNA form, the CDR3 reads TGTGCCTTTTCAACGACTAGCGAGAACAATGAGCAGTTCTTC. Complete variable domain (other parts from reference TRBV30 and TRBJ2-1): SQTIHQWPATLVQPVGSPLSLECTVEGTSNPNLYWYRQAAGRGLQLLFYSVGIGQISSEVPQNLSASRPQDRQFILSSKKLLLSDSGFYLCAFSTTSENNEQFFGPGTRLTVL.

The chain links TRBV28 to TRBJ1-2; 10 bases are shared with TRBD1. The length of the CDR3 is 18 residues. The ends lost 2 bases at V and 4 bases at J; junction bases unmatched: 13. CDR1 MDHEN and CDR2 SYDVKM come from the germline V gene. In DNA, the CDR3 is TGTGCCAGCAGTTTAGGGACAGGGGATAACGTGGCGGGCTATGGCTACACCTTC. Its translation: CASSLGTGDNVAGYGYTF.

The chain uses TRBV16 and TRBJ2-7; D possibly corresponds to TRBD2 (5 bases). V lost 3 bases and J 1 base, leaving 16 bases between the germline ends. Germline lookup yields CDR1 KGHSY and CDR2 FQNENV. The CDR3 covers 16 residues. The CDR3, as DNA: TGTGCCAGCAGCCACGCCCGGACTTCCATATCCTACGAGCAGTACTTC. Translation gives CASSHARTSISYEQYF. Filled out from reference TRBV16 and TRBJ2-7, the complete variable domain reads GEEVAQTPKHLVRGEGQKAKLYCAPIKGHSYVFWYQQVLKNEFKFLISFQNENVFDETGMPKERFSAKCLPNSPCSLEIQATKLEDSAVYFCASSHARTSISYEQYFGPGTRLTVT.

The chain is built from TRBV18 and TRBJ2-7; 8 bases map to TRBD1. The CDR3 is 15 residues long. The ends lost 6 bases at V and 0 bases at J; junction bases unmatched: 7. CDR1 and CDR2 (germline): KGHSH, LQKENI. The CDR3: CASSRTGRGSYEQYF. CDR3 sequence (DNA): TGTGCCAGCTCCCGGACAGGGAGAGGCTCCTACGAGCAGTACTTC.

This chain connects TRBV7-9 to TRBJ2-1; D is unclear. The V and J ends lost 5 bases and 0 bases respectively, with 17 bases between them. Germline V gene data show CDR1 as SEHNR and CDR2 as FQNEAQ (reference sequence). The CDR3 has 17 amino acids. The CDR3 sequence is CASSPTEGGPSYNEQFF. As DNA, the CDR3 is TGTGCCAGCAGCCCAACCGAAGGTGGGCCCTCCTACAATGAGCAGTTCTTC.

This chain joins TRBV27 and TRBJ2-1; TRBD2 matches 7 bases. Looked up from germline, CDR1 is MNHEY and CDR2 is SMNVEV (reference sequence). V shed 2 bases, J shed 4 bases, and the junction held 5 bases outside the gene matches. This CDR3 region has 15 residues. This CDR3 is CASSLVLADYNEQFF. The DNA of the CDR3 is TGTGCCAGCAGTTTAGTTCTAGCGGATTACAATGAGCAGTTCTTC.

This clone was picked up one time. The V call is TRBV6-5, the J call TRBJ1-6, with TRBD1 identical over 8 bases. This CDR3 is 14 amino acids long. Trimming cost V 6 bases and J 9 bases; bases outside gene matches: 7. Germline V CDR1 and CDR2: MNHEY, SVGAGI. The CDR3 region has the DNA TGTGCCAGCAGCCCGACAGGGGTTCGTTCACCCCTCCACTTT. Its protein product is CASSPTGVRSPLHF.

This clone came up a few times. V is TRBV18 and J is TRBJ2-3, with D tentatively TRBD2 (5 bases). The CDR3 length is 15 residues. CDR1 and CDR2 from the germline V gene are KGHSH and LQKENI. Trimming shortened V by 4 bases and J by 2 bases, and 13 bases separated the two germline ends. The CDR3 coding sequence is TGTGCCAGCTCACGGTTACGGGGAAACACAGATACGCAGTATTTT. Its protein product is CASSRLRGNTDTQYF.

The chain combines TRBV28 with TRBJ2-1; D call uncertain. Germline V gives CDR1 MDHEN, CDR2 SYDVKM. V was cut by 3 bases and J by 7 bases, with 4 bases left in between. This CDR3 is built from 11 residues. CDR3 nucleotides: TGTGCCAGCAGTTTGCGTAATGAGCAGTTCTTC. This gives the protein CASSLRNEQFF.

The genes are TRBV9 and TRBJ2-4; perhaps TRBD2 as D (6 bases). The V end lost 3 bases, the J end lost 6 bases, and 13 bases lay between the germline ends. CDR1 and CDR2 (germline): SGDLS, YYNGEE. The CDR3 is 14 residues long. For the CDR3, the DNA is TGTGCCAGCAGCGGAGGAGGGCCGCTAAACATTCAGTACTTC. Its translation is CASSGGGPLNIQYF.

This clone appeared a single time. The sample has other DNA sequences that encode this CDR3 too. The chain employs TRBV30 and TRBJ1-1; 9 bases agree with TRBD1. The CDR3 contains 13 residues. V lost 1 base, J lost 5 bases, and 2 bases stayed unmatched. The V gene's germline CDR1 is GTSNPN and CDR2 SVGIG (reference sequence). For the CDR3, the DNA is TGTGCCTGGAGTGGACAGGGGGGGACTGAAGCTTTCTTT. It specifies CAWSGQGGTEAFF.

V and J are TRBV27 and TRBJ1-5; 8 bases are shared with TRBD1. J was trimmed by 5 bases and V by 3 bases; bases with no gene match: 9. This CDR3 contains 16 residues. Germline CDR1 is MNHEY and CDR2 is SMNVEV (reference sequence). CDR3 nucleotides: TGTGCCAGCAGTTTGAGGACAGGGAGGGGGGATCAGCCCCAGCATTTT. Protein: CASSLRTGRGDQPQHF.

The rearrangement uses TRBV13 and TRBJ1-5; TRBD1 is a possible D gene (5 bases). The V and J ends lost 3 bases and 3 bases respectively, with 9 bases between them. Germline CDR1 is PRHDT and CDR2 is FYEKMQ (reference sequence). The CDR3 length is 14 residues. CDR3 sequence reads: CASSFGADNQPQHF. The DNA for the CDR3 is TGTGCCAGCAGCTTTGGGGCGGACAATCAGCCCCAGCATTTT.

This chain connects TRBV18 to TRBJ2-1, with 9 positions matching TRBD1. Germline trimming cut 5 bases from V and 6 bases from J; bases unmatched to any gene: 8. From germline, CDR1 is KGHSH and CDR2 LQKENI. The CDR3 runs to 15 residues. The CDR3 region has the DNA TGTGCCAGCTCAATGGGGGACAGGGCATTCAATGAGCAGTTCTTC. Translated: CASSMGDRAFNEQFF.

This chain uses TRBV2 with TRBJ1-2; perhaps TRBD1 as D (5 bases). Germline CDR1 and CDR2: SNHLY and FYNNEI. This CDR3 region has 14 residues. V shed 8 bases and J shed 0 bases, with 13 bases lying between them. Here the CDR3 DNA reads TGTGCCAGCGAATGGGGGGTGGCTAACTATGGCTACACCTTC. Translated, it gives CASEWGVANYGYTF. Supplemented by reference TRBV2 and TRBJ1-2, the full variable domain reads EPEVTQTPSHQVTQMGQEVILRCVPISNHLYFYWYRQILGQKVEFLVSFYNNEISEKSEIFDDQFSVERPDGSNFTLKIRSTKLEDSAMYFCASEWGVANYGYTFGSGTRLTVV.

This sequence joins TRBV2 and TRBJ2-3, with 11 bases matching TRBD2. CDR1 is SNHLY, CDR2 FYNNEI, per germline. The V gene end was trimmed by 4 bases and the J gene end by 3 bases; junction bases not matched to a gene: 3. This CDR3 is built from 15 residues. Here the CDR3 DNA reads TGTGCCAGCAGTGGGCCTAGCGGGAGGACAGATACGCAGTATTTT. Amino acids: CASSGPSGRTDTQYF.

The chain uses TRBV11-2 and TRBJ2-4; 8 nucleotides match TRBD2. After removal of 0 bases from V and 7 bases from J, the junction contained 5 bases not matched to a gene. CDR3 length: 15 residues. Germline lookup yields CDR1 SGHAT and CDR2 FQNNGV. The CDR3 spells CASSLDGGALNIQYF. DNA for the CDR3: TGTGCCAGCAGCTTAGACGGGGGGGCCTTGAACATTCAGTACTTC.

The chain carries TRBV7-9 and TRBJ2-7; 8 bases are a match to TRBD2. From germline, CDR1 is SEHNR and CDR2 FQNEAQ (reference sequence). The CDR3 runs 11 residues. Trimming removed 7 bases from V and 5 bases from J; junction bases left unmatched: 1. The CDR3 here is CASTGGDEQYF. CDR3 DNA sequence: TGTGCCAGCACCGGGGGGGACGAGCAGTACTTC.

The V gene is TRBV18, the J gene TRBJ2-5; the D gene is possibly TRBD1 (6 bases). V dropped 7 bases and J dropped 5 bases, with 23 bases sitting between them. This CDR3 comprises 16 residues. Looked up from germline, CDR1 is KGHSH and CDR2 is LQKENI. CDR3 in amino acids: CASYTDSRGDWETQYF. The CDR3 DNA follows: TGTGCCAGCTACACCGACTCCAGGGGAGATTGGGAGACCCAGTACTTC.

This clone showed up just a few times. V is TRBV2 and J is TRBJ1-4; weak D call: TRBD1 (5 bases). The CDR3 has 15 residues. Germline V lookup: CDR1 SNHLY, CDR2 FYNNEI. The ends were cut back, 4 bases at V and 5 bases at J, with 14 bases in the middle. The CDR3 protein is CASSGQLSKNEKLFF. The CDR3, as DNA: TGTGCCAGCAGTGGACAGTTGAGTAAGAATGAAAAACTGTTTTTT.

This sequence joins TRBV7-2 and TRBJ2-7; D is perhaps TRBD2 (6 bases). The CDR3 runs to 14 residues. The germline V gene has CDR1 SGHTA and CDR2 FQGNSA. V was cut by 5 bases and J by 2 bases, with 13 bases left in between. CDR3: CASSRESSTYEQYF. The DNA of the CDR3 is TGTGCCAGCAGCCGGGAGTCCTCGACCTACGAGCAGTACTTC.